The present entry profiles one T cell receptor beta chain with its context. Its specificity is not known. TCRdb re-called the 5' RACE reads with MiXCR, one entry per CDR3 protein. The sample lists approximately 39,000 distinct CDR3 sequences, roughly 9.6% seen once, with around 20% in the top ten. These data come from a study of CD8 T cells in ankylosing spondylitis. Study findings and constraints: Clones that were linked to disease were CD8+ and were relatively rare in peripheral blood.

Trimming shortened V by 2 bases and J by 4 bases, and 7 bases separated the two germline ends. The CDR3 extends over 13 amino acids. The germline V gene has CDR1 SGHDT and CDR2 YYEEEE. The sequenced sample consisted of synovial fluid, either unsorted or a sorted T cell fraction (not recorded which). The sequence was collected from a male donor with ankylosing spondylitis. The rearrangement joins TRBV5-6 to TRBJ1-5; the D gene is possibly TRBD1 (5 bases). The chain's CDR3 is CASSFGGNQPQHF. The CDR3 bases are TGTGCCAGCAGCTTCGGGGGGAATCAGCCCCAGCATTTT.